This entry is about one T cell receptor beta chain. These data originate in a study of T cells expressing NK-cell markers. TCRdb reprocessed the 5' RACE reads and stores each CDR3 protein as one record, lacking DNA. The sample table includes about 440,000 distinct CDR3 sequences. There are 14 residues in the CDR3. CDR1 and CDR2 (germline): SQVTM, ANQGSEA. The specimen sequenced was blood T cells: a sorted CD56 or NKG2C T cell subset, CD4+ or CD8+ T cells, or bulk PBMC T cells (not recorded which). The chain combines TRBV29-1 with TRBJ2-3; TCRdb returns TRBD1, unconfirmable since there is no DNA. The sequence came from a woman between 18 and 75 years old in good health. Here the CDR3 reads CSVDGGPSTDTQYF.